Presented here are 5 T cell receptor beta chains from one specimen sequenced in a study of molecular identifiers for immune sequencing clone quantification. TCRdb ran MiXCR on the PCR reads and lists one entry per CDR3 protein. This sample has over 600,000 distinct CDR3 sequences, with just under 20% found just once. What was sequenced was naive CD8+ T cells from blood, with Jurkat cell RNA spiked in. Regarding subset: FACS-sorted CD8+CD4-CCR7+CD45RA+ naive T cells. Receptors originate from a human donor in good health. Some libraries in this study had Jurkat cell RNA spiked in.

Note on this clonotype: The junction shows a germline mismatch at one end, possibly a read error. This chain joins TRBV9 and TRBJ1-1, with D possibly being TRBD1 (5 bases). Germline V lookup: CDR1 SGDLS, CDR2 YYNGEE. This CDR3 spans 16 amino acids. The CDR3 here is CASSYGGAHSGTEALF. CDR3 sequence (DNA): TGTGCCAGCAGCTACGGAGGGGCGCACTCGGGCACTGAAGCTCTCTTT.

This clonotype has a count of ten or more. J is TRBJ2-3 and V is TRBV12-5; the D is unclear. The V gene lost 5 bases and the J gene lost 2 bases, with 20 bases spanning the gap. CDR1 LGHNT and CDR2 FRNRAP come from the germline V gene. The CDR3 covers 17 residues. The CDR3 is CASGDDSDPEITDTQYF. As DNA, the CDR3 is TGTGCTAGTGGTGATGATTCGGATCCAGAAATCACAGATACGCAGTATTTT.

With respect to this clonotype: A much larger clone is a single base away; this may be a read error. No conserved phenylalanine or tryptophan is present at the end of the CDR3, so a read error is the likely explanation. The rearrangement joins TRBV29-1 to TRBJ2-7, with TRBD1 identical over 7 bases. Germline values: CDR1 SQVTM, CDR2 ANQGSEA. The CDR3 spans 15 residues. V shed 1 base, J shed 8 bases, and the junction held 14 bases outside the gene matches. In DNA, the CDR3 is TGCAGCGTTGAAGCGGGGCAGGGGGATCCAGAGAAGCAGTACCTC. Translation: CSVEAGQGDPEKQYL.

In this sample, this clonotype turned up many times. The gene calls are TRBV7-6 and TRBJ2-5; 8 bases fit TRBD1. The CDR3 has 17 amino acids. Germline V lookup: CDR1 SGHVS, CDR2 FNYEAQ. V gave up 3 bases and J gave up 0 bases; unmatched junction bases: 9. The CDR3 DNA reads as TGTGCCAGCAGCTTCTCCGGGACAGGAGTGTACCAAGAGACCCAGTACTTC. Protein sequence: CASSFSGTGVYQETQYF.

In its sample, this clonotype was seen many times. This chain connects TRBV19 to TRBJ2-3, with a tentative D call TRBD2 (6 bases). The CDR3 contains 16 residues. V lost 5 bases and J 4 bases, leaving 19 bases between the germline ends. From germline, CDR1 is LNHDA and CDR2 SQIVND (reference sequence). The CDR3 coding sequence is TGTGCCAGTAGTTACTGGGGGGAGAACCCGGCAGATACGCAGTATTTT. It specifies CASSYWGENPADTQYF. The full variable domain, with the rest looked up from reference TRBV19 and TRBJ2-3, is DGGITQSPKYLFRKEGQNVTLSCEQNLNHDAMYWYRQDPGQGLRLIYYSQIVNDFQKGDIAEGYSVSREKKESFPLTVTSAQKNPTAFYLCASSYWGENPADTQYFGPGTRLTVL.